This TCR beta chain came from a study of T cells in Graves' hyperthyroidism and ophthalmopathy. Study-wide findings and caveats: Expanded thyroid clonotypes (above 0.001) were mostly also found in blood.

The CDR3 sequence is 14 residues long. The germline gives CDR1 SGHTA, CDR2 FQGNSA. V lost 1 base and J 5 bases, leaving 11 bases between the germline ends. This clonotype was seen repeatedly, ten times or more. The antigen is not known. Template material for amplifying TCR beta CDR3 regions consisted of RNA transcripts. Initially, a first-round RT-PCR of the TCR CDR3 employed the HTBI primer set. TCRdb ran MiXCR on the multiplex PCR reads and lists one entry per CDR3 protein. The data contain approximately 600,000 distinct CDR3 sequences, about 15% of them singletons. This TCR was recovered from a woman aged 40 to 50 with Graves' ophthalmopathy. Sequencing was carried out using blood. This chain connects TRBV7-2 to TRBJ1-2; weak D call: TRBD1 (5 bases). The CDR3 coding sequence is TGTGCCAGCAGCTTAGGCAGGGCGGGTTATGGCTACACCTTC. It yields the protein CASSLGRAGYGYTF.